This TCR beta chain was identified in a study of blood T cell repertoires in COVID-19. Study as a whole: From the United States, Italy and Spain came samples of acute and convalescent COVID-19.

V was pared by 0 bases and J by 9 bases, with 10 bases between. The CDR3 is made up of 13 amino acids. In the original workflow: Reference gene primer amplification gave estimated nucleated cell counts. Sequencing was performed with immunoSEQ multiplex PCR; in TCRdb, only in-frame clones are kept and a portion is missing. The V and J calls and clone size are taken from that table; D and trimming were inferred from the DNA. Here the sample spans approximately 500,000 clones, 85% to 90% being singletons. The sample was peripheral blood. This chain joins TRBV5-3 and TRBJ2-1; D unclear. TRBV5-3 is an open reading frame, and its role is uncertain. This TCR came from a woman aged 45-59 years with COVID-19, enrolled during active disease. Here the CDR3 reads CARSLVSLGEQFF. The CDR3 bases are TGTGCCAGAAGCTTGGTTAGCCTCGGTGAGCAGTTCTTC.